Given below is one TCR beta chain in context. Its recognized antigen is unknown. Base qualities are not at hand, and no much larger clone is one base apart. TCRbeta CDR3 regions were amplified from genomic DNA by means of the immunoSEQ Assay, a bias-controlled multiplex PCR. Processing in the source paper ran as follows. The number of nucleated cells in each sample was estimated from the amplification of reference gene primers within the assay. To quantify the absolute abundance of each unique TCRbeta CDR3 rearrangement, sequence reads were collapsed and filtered. For each sample, productive Simpson clonality was calculated as the square root of Simpson's diversity index across productive rearrangements. The table was pulled from immuneACCESS by TCRdb, which kept in-frame rearrangements only. Such tables lose some clones; where checked, under half of the loss comes from unresolved V genes, and the rest has no known cause. For V, J and clone size, that table is used; D and trimming come from the DNA. The sample contains 200,000 to 250,000 clones, over 75% of them found a single time. The ten most abundant clones make up 4.5% to 5.5% of the sample.

Collaborating institutions collected whole blood in K2EDTA tubes following their own protocols. For TCRbeta analysis, collaborators shipped samples in one of three forms: frozen whole blood, isolated PBMCs, or DNA extracted from either of those sample types. Spanning cysteine to phenylalanine, the CDR3 consists of 17 amino acids. Of the read, only the CDR3 DNA is kept; its 51 bases are in frame from base 1. The CDR1 and CDR2 encoded by the germline V gene are SGDLS and YYNGEE. The junction shows trimming of 0 bases on V and 2 bases on J, and the gene matches do not reach 5 bases of it. The sample comes from a study of blood T cell repertoires in COVID-19 (dated by TCRdb to between 2020 and 2021). Regarding the complete study: The collaborator samples originated in the United States, Italy and Spain and spanned the acute and convalescent phases of COVID-19. The prospective study material was composed of cDNA or gDNA derived from T cells, B-cell-depleted T cells, or PBMCs. Deeply sampled blood TCRbeta repertoires from subjects exposed to, actively infected with, or recovered from COVID-19 were included in the dataset. The repertoires were released in a freely available public database meant as a resource for research on the immune response to SARS-CoV-2. Samples came from the ongoing ImmuneRACE study (first 160 participants) plus 1,254 subjects from 6 global collaborators. A de-identified subject ID, COVID-19 status, age in years and sex were almost always included in the sample metadata. Where HLA class I and class II types were available, the types were taken from metadata supplied by the sample provider, not from assay-based typing. Study-level results and caveats: How much clinical and demographic metadata was included differed by source and by participant, and the metadata was provided uncurated.

The chain uses TRBV9 and TRBJ2-3, with 11 middle bases fitting TRBD1. Source material: peripheral blood. This sequence originates from a woman between 40 and 50 years old with acute or convalescent COVID-19. The bases are TGTGCCAGCAGCGTAGGAACGGGACAGGGGGTCACAGATACGCAGTATTTT. It encodes CASSVGTGQGVTDTQYF.